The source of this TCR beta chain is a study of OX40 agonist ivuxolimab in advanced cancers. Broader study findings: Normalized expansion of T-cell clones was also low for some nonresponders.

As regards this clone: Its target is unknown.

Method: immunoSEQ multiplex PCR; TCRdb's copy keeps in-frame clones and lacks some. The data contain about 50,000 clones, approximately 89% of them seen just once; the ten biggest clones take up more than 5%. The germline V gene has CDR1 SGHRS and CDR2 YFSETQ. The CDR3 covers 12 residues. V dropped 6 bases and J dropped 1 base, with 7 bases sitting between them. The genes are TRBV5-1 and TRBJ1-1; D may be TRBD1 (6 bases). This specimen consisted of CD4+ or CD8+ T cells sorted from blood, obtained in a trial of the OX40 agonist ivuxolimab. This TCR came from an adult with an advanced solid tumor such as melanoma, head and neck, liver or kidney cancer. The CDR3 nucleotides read TGCGCCAGCAAACAGGGGAACACTGAAGCTTTCTTT. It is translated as CASKQGNTEAFF.